This is a list of T cell receptor beta chains from one sample in a study of cytomegalovirus exposure and HLA in healthy donors. TCRdb keeps only in-frame clones here, not all; method: immunoSEQ multiplex PCR. The top ten hold less than 2.5% of the sample, which has about 150,000 clones, more than 75% seen once. Sequences were obtained from PBMCs. These receptors were obtained from a woman younger than 30 in good health and CMV-seronegative. Both conserved end residues are part of each CDR3. Each record gives: J gene, D gene, V gene, clone size, CDR3 DNA, CDR3 protein. A D gene is named only where the DNA matches it firmly. Size is stated for part of the rows, as once, few or many counts, or as a class when the clone is expanded.

J gene: TRBJ2-5; D gene: TRBD2; V gene: TRBV5-1; clone size: -; CDR3 DNA: TGCGCCAGCAGCTCACTAGCGGGGGGGCAAGAGACCCAGTACTTC; CDR3 protein: CASSSLAGGQETQYF
J gene: TRBJ2-7; D gene: TRBD2; V gene: TRBV11-2; clone size: -; CDR3 DNA: TGTGCCAGCAGCTTAGAGCTAGCGGGGGGGCCAGTTCCCGAGCAGTACTTC; CDR3 protein: CASSLELAGGPVPEQYF
J gene: TRBJ1-5; D gene: TRBD1; V gene: TRBV19; clone size: -; CDR3 DNA: TGTGCCAGTAGTATGGGCAGGGGGCGCGTTCAGCCCCAGCATTTT; CDR3 protein: CASSMGRGRVQPQHF
J gene: TRBJ2-7; D gene: TRBD2; V gene: TRBV5-1; clone size: -; CDR3 DNA: TGCGCCAGCAGCCGGGGGGGTGAGGGCCCAGGGGAGCAGTACTTC; CDR3 protein: CASSRGGEGPGEQYF
J gene: TRBJ2-3; D gene: TRBD1; V gene: TRBV6-5; clone size: -; CDR3 DNA: TGTGCCAGCAGTGGGGGAACAGGGGGCACAGATACGCAGTATTTT; CDR3 protein: CASSGGTGGTDTQYF
J gene: TRBJ1-5; D gene: TRBD1; V gene: TRBV6-1; clone size: once; CDR3 DNA: TGTGCCAGCAGTGCCCCCACGGGACAGGGGGGGCAGAAGCCCCAGCATTTT; CDR3 protein: CASSAPTGQGGQKPQHF
J gene: TRBJ2-7; D gene: TRBD2; V gene: TRBV5-6; clone size: -; CDR3 DNA: TGTGCCAGCAGCGCGGGACTAGGGTTCCACGAGCAGTACTTC; CDR3 protein: CASSAGLGFHEQYF
J gene: TRBJ2-3; D gene: -; V gene: TRBV28; clone size: -; CDR3 DNA: TGTGCCAGCAGTCCCCCGGGTCATATCATCACAGATACGCAGTATTTT; CDR3 protein: CASSPPGHIITDTQYF
J gene: TRBJ1-3; D gene: -; V gene: TRBV6-5; clone size: -; CDR3 DNA: TGTGCCAGCAGTCCAGACAGGAAGAGAGGAAACACCATATATTTT; CDR3 protein: CASSPDRKRGNTIYF
J gene: TRBJ1-5; D gene: TRBD1; V gene: TRBV6-5; clone size: few; CDR3 DNA: TGTGCCAGCCGGACAGGGTTATTACAGCCCCAGCATTTT; CDR3 protein: CASRTGLLQPQHF
J gene: TRBJ2-7; D gene: TRBD2; V gene: TRBV9; clone size: -; CDR3 DNA: TGTGCCAGCAGCGCGGGACTAGCGGGCTACGAGCAGTACTTC; CDR3 protein: CASSAGLAGYEQYF
J gene: TRBJ1-2; D gene: -; V gene: TRBV5-4; clone size: -; CDR3 DNA: TGTGCCAGCAGCTTGGACAGGTATGGCTACACCTTC; CDR3 protein: CASSLDRYGYTF
J gene: TRBJ2-5; D gene: -; V gene: TRBV5-1; clone size: -; CDR3 DNA: TGCGCCAGCAGCCCCTACCCCCAAGAGACCCAGTACTTC; CDR3 protein: CASSPYPQETQYF
J gene: TRBJ2-2; D gene: TRBD2; V gene: TRBV4-1; clone size: few; CDR3 DNA: TGCGCCAGCAGCCAAGCGGGGGGGAGGGACCCCACCGGGGAGCTGTTTTTT; CDR3 protein: CASSQAGGRDPTGELFF
J gene: TRBJ2-3; D gene: -; V gene: TRBV4-1; clone size: -; CDR3 DNA: TGCGCCAGCAGCCAAGATGAGGGGGTAACAGATACGCAGTATTTT; CDR3 protein: CASSQDEGVTDTQYF
J gene: TRBJ1-1; D gene: -; V gene: TRBV7-2; clone size: -; CDR3 DNA: TGTGCCAGCAGCTTACGGGTAGCGTCCGGCACTGAAGCTTTCTTT; CDR3 protein: CASSLRVASGTEAFF
J gene: TRBJ1-2; D gene: -; V gene: TRBV28; clone size: -; CDR3 DNA: TGTGCCAGCAGTTTAGTAGGGGTTGGCTACACCTTC; CDR3 protein: CASSLVGVGYTF
J gene: TRBJ2-7; D gene: TRBD1; V gene: TRBV2; clone size: -; CDR3 DNA: TGTGCCAGCGGGACAGGGTCCCACGAGCAGTACTTC; CDR3 protein: CASGTGSHEQYF
J gene: TRBJ2-4; D gene: TRBD1; V gene: TRBV29-1; clone size: -; CDR3 DNA: TGCAGCGTAAACCAGGGGGTCAAAAACATTCAGTACTTC; CDR3 protein: CSVNQGVKNIQYF
J gene: TRBJ2-7; D gene: TRBD2; V gene: TRBV4-3; clone size: -; CDR3 DNA: TGCGCCAGCAGCCCACCGGGGGGGAGACGCGAGCAGTACTTC; CDR3 protein: CASSPPGGRREQYF
J gene: TRBJ2-7; D gene: -; V gene: TRBV28; clone size: -; CDR3 DNA: TGTGCCAGCAGTTTGAGGCAGTACGAGCAGTACTTC; CDR3 protein: CASSLRQYEQYF
J gene: TRBJ2-5; D gene: -; V gene: TRBV5-1; clone size: -; CDR3 DNA: TGCGCCAGCAGCTTGGTTGGAGCGCAAGAGACCCAGTACTTC; CDR3 protein: CASSLVGAQETQYF
J gene: TRBJ2-3; D gene: TRBD2; V gene: TRBV7-2; clone size: -; CDR3 DNA: TGTGCCAGCAGCTCGACTAGCGGGCACGACCGAACGGATACGCAGTATTTT; CDR3 protein: CASSSTSGHDRTDTQYF
J gene: TRBJ2-1; D gene: -; V gene: TRBV11-3; clone size: -; CDR3 DNA: TGTGCCAGCAGCTCCGCAGGTTACAATGAGCAGTTCTTC; CDR3 protein: CASSSAGYNEQFF
J gene: TRBJ2-2; D gene: TRBD2; V gene: TRBV4-2; clone size: once; CDR3 DNA: TGTGCCAGCAGCCAAGAGCTATCCGGACTAGCGGGACGAACCGGGGAGCTGTTTTTT; CDR3 protein: CASSQELSGLAGRTGELFF
J gene: TRBJ2-7; D gene: TRBD1; V gene: TRBV4-1; clone size: -; CDR3 DNA: TGCGCCAGCAGCCAAACTCCGGGACAGGGGGCGTACGAGCAGTACTTC; CDR3 protein: CASSQTPGQGAYEQYF
J gene: TRBJ1-5; D gene: -; V gene: TRBV27; clone size: -; CDR3 DNA: TGTGCCAGCAGCCGAACCTCACAGGGCGGCAATCAGCCCCAGCATTTT; CDR3 protein: CASSRTSQGGNQPQHF